The 6 T cell receptor beta chains below all came from one sample that was sequenced in a study of Graves' ophthalmopathy and Graves' hyperthyroidism. The study amplified TCR beta CDR3 regions using RNA transcripts. RT-PCR was first run with HTBI primers, then multiplex PCR in a second round. TCRdb recomputed calls from the multiplex PCR reads with MiXCR, one row per CDR3 protein. The sample consists of approximately 700,000 distinct CDR3 sequences, around 40% of them appearing once. Material for sequencing was peripheral blood. The receptors here all came from an adult man with Graves' ophthalmopathy.

This rearrangement joins TRBV11-2 to TRBJ2-7, with TRBD2 matching 7 bases. V was pared by 0 bases and J by 1 base, with 3 bases of the junction left unmatched. The CDR3 is made up of 15 amino acids. Per germline, CDR1 SGHAT and CDR2 FQNNGV. DNA for the CDR3: TGTGCCAGCAGCTTAGAGGCGGGAGAGTCCTACGAGCAGTACTTC. As protein: CASSLEAGESYEQYF.

J is TRBJ2-7 and V is TRBV4-3; a possible D gene is TRBD1 (5 bases). V shed 4 bases and J shed 0 bases, with 13 bases lying between them. Germline V gene lookup returns CDR1 LGHNA and CDR2 YSLEER. The length of the CDR3 is 15 residues. CDR3 nucleotide sequence: TGCGCCAGCAGCCGTCGAACAGGAGCCTCCTACGAGCAGTACTTC. Translated, it gives CASSRRTGASYEQYF.

The rearrangement joins TRBV2 to TRBJ1-1, with D possibly matching TRBD1 (5 bases). V dropped 2 bases and J dropped 0 bases, with 19 bases sitting between them. Per germline, CDR1 SNHLY and CDR2 FYNNEI. The CDR3 covers 18 residues. The CDR3 region has the DNA TGTGCCAGCAGTGAATTGTTCGGGGCAGCGACTATGAACACTGAAGCTTTCTTT. Protein sequence: CASSELFGAATMNTEAFF.

This clonotype occurred many times. The chain combines TRBV24-1 with TRBJ1-5, with D possibly being TRBD1 (5 bases). Germline CDR1 KGHDR, CDR2 SFDVKD. Trimming removed 8 bases at V and 3 bases at J, with 13 bases between. The CDR3 loop spans 14 amino acids. The CDR3: CATIRQTNNQPQHF. The CDR3 DNA reads as TGTGCCACCATTAGACAGACAAACAATCAGCCCCAGCATTTT.

The V and J genes are TRBV13 and TRBJ2-5; D is uncertain. Trimming removed 3 bases from V and 3 bases from J, with 20 bases in between. Germline V lookup: CDR1 PRHDT, CDR2 FYEKMQ (reference sequence). CDR3 length: 17 residues. CDR3 coding DNA: TGTGCCAGCAGCTTTAGACGTACCGGGCCCTCAGAAGAGACCCAGTACTTC. Its protein is CASSFRRTGPSEETQYF.

On this clonotype itself: At one boundary the junction diverges from the germline segment, which might be a read error. This chain uses TRBV29-1 with TRBJ2-7, with D perhaps matching TRBD2 (6 bases). The CDR3 extends over 13 amino acids. CDR1 SQVTM and CDR2 ANQGSEA come from the germline V gene. This CDR3 is CSVEAPGVATQYF. CDR3 sequence (DNA): TGCAGCGTTGAAGCCCCGGGGGTGGCTACGCAGTATTTC.